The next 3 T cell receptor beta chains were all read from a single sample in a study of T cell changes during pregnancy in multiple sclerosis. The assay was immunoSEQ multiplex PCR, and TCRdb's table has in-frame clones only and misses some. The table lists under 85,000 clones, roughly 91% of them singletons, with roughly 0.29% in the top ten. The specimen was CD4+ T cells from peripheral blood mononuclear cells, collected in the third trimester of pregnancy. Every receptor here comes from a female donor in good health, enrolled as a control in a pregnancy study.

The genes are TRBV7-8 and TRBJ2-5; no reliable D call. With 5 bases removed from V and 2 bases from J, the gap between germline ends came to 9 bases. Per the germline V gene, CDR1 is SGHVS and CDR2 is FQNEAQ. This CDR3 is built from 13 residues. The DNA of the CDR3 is TGTGCCAGCAGCAAGACTCAACAAGAGACCCAGTACTTC. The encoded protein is CASSKTQQETQYF.

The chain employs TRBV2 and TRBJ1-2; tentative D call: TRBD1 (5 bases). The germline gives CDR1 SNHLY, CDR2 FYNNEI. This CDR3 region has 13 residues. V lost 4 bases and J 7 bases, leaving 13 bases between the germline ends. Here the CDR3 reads CASSGTLSSGYTF. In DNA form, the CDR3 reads TGTGCCAGCAGTGGGACACTTTCTTCTGGCTACACCTTC.

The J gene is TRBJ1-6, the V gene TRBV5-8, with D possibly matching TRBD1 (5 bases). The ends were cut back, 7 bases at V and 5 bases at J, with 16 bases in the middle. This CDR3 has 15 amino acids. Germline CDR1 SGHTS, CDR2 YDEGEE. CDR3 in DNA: TGTGCCAGCTCGTCTCGGGGGTCCAATAATTCACCCCTCCACTTT. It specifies CASSSRGSNNSPLHF. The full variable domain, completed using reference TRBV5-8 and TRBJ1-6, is EAGVTQSPTHLIKTRGQQATLRCSPISGHTSVYWYQQALGLGLQFLLWYDEGEERNRGNFPPRFSGRQFPNYSSELNVNALELEDSALYLCASSSRGSNNSPLHFGNGTRLTVT.